What follows is one TCR beta chain and its context. Profiled with immunoSEQ multiplex PCR; TCRdb holds only in-frame clones, not every one. This sample has tens of thousands of clones; 80% to 90% occur once, and the top ten carry about 1.5%. This sample was taken from a study of siplizumab effects on memory and regulatory T cells. The CDR3 loop spans 17 amino acids. Looked up from germline, CDR1 is LNHNV and CDR2 is YYDKDF (reference sequence). Deletions cut 2 bases from V and 5 bases from J, with 21 bases between. Sequenced sample: Tregs sorted from blood. The chain combines TRBV15 with TRBJ1-2, with D possibly being TRBD1 (5 bases). The source is a human donor in good health. CDR3 coding DNA: TGTGCCACCAGCAGATCCCTAGACAGCTCCTTGAATTATGGCTACACCTTC. This translates into CATSRSLDSSLNYGYTF.